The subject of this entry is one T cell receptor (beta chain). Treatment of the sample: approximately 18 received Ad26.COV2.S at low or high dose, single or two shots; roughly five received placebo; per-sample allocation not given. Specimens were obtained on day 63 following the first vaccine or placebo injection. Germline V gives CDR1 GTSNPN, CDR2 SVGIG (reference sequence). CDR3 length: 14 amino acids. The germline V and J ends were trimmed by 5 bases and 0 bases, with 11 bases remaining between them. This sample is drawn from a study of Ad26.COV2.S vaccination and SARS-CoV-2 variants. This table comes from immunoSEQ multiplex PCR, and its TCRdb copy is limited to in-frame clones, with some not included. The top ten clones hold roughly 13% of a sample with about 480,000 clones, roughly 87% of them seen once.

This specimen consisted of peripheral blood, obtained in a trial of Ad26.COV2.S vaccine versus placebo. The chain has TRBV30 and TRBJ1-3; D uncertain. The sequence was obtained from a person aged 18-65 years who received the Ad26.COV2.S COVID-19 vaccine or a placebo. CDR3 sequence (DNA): TGTGCCTGGGGGGAACTGATCTCTGGAAACACCATATATTTT. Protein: CAWGELISGNTIYF.